What follows are 13 T cell receptor beta chains derived from one specimen sequenced in a study of early T cells in non-severe SARS-CoV-2 infection. Using its own MiXCR run on the 5' RACE reads, TCRdb lists one record per CDR3 protein. Of 65,000 to 85,000 distinct CDR3 sequences listed, 13% are singletons. Sequenced material: whole blood. The origin of the receptors is an adult who was a healthcare worker with PCR-confirmed SARS-CoV-2 infection or an uninfected control (not recorded which).

In its sample, this clonotype was seen a few times. The chain uses TRBV6-2 or TRBV6-3 and TRBJ1-1, with a tentative D call TRBD1 (5 bases). V dropped 5 bases and J dropped 8 bases, with 24 bases sitting between them. The V gene's germline CDR1 is MNHEY and CDR2 SVGEGT. This CDR3 comprises 16 residues. This chain's CDR3 is CASSPYSGTPGEEAFF. The CDR3 DNA is TGTGCCAGCAGTCCCTACTCCGGGACCCCCGGAGAAGAAGCTTTCTTT.

Only a few counts were recorded for this clonotype. This chain links TRBV3-1 with TRBJ2-3, with D perhaps TRBD2 (6 bases). The CDR3 covers 17 residues. V was shortened by 1 base and J by 1 base, with 15 bases between the two germline ends. The germline V gene has CDR1 LGHDT and CDR2 YNNKEL (reference sequence). The CDR3 nucleotides are TGTGCCAGCAGCCAAGCGGGAGCGTCATTAGGCACAGATACGCAGTATTTT. It encodes CASSQAGASLGTDTQYF.

This clonotype was observed a few times. The chain uses TRBV7-2 and TRBJ2-7; D possibly uses TRBD1 or TRBD2 (5 bases each). The germline V gene encodes CDR1 SGHTA and CDR2 FQGNSA. The CDR3 runs 13 residues. Trimming took 4 bases from V and 0 from J, leaving 7 bases between them. CDR3 coding DNA: TGTGCCAGCAGCTCAGGGAGCTCCTACGAGCAGTACTTC. This sequence encodes CASSSGSSYEQYF.

In this sample, this clonotype turned up many times. This chain uses TRBV6-5 with TRBJ2-7; D not resolved. CDR1 MNHEY and CDR2 SVGAGI come from the germline V gene. Trimming left V 7 bases short and J 1 base short, with 11 bases between. This CDR3 region has 13 residues. The CDR3 nucleotides read TGTGCCAGCAAGGCTGGGGATTCCTACGAGCAGTACTTC. This encodes CASKAGDSYEQYF.

The V gene is TRBV7-6, the J gene TRBJ2-7, with D unclear. Trimming cost V 5 bases and J 6 bases, with 14 bases left between them. Germline lookup yields CDR1 SGHVS and CDR2 FNYEAQ. This CDR3 has 13 amino acids. The CDR3 here is CASSQTGGGEQYF. DNA for the CDR3: TGTGCCAGCAGCCAGACCGGCGGCGGCGAGCAGTACTTC.

This chain joins TRBV6-5 and TRBJ2-7; the match to TRBD2 covers 11 bases. Germline CDR1 and CDR2: MNHEY and SVGAGI. After removal of 4 bases from V and 2 bases from J, the junction contained 4 bases not matched to a gene. This CDR3 is 15 amino acids long. The CDR3 sequence: CASSSRLAGTYEQYF. The DNA for the CDR3 is TGTGCCAGCAGTTCAAGACTAGCGGGGACCTACGAGCAGTACTTC.

This clonotype was picked up many times. The chain is built from TRBV2 and TRBJ2-3; 7 nucleotides agree with TRBD1. This CDR3 spans 16 amino acids. Germline CDR1 and CDR2: SNHLY and FYNNEI. The V gene end was trimmed by 4 bases and the J gene end by 2 bases; junction bases not matched to a gene: 9. This chain's CDR3 is CASSAIPGQDTDTQYF. The CDR3 nucleotides are TGTGCCAGCAGTGCCATTCCCGGACAGGACACAGATACGCAGTATTTT. The complete variable domain, with remaining parts taken from reference TRBV2 and TRBJ2-3, reads EPEVTQTPSHQVTQMGQEVILRCVPISNHLYFYWYRQILGQKVEFLVSFYNNEISEKSEIFDDQFSVERPDGSNFTLKIRSTKLEDSAMYFCASSAIPGQDTDTQYFGPGTRLTVL.

With respect to this clonotype: The junction does not match germline at one end; this may be a read error. V gene TRBV3-1 combines with J gene TRBJ1-2; D remains ambiguous. Germline values: CDR1 LGHDT, CDR2 YNNKEL (reference sequence). CDR3 size: 15 residues. The CDR3 DNA reads as TGTGCCAGCTGCCAGGCGGCAGGCGCGACCTATGGCTACACCTTC. Translating gives CASCQAAGATYGYTF.

This chain uses TRBV12-5 with TRBJ2-3, with D unclear. V was clipped by 5 bases and J by 3 bases, with 12 bases between them. Germline CDR1 reads LGHNT; CDR2 reads FRNRAP. The length of the CDR3 is 14 residues. CDR3 residues: CASGQFRSTDTQYF. CDR3 nucleotides: TGTGCTAGTGGTCAGTTCCGGAGTACAGATACGCAGTATTTT.

This clonotype was seen only a few times. DNA of the CDR3: TGTGCCAGCAGCTTCTCGAGGGGACCGGACACTGAAGCTTTCTTT. Protein sequence: CASSFSRGPDTEAFF. J is TRBJ1-1 and V is TRBV7-2, with D possibly matching TRBD1 (5 bases). V lost 3 bases and J lost 3, with 14 bases in between. The germline gives CDR1 SGHTA, CDR2 FQGNSA. CDR3 length equals 15 residues.

The V and J genes are TRBV10-3 and TRBJ1-2; 8 nucleotides line up with TRBD1. Germline loops: CDR1 ENHRY, CDR2 SYGVKD. This CDR3 is built from 14 residues. V was clipped by 4 bases and J by 8 bases; unmatched bases: 9. CDR3 sequence reads: CAISVGQGATGYTF. The CDR3 bases are TGTGCCATCAGTGTTGGTCAGGGGGCGACCGGCTACACCTTC.

The chain combines TRBV12-5 with TRBJ2-7; D is unresolved. Germline CDR1 and CDR2: LGHNT and FRNRAP. V lost 7 bases, J lost 1 base, and 11 bases lay in between. CDR3 length: 13 amino acids. In nucleotides, the CDR3 is TGTGCTAGTGCGTTCCAGGAGTCCTACGAGCAGTACTTC. Translated: CASAFQESYEQYF.

This clonotype has at least ten counts. Here the CDR3 DNA reads TGCGCCAGCAGCCAAGATATAACGGTATTTGGGGCAGATACGCAGTATTTT. This translates into CASSQDITVFGADTQYF. This rearrangement joins TRBV4-3 to TRBJ2-3; the D is unclear. The V end lost 0 bases, the J end lost 4 bases, and 17 bases lay between the germline ends. Germline V CDR1 and CDR2: LGHNA, YSLEER. CDR3 size: 17 residues.